This T cell receptor beta chain comes out of a study of circulating and synovial CD4+ cells in juvenile arthritis. Study conclusions and caveats: T cell genome counts differed by at least an order of magnitude between CPL and CD4 samples. These repertoires were less diverse than bulk blood CD4 repertoires. Circulating pathogenic-like lymphocytes shared a substantially higher fraction of CDR3 sequences with synovium than bulk blood. Deeper sequencing increased measured overlap with synovial clonotypes.

The assay was immunoSEQ multiplex PCR, and TCRdb's table has in-frame clones only and misses some. This sample has over 13,000 clones, with approximately 80% found just once. Concerning this clone: Its target is unknown.

The sequence was collected from a human patient with juvenile idiopathic arthritis. Some clones in this sample may be carry-over from other donors' samples. What was sequenced was CD4+ T cells from synovial fluid.

The CDR3 nucleotides read TGTGCCACCAGCAGAGATGGTAGGGCAGGGGGTGAAAAACTGTTTTTT. Its translation is CATSRDGRAGGEKLFF. V gene TRBV15 combines with J gene TRBJ1-4; 7 bases are a match to TRBD1. V gave up 0 bases and J gave up 7 bases; unmatched junction bases: 8. The germline CDR1 and CDR2 sequences are LNHNV and YYDKDF (reference sequence). The CDR3 covers 16 residues.